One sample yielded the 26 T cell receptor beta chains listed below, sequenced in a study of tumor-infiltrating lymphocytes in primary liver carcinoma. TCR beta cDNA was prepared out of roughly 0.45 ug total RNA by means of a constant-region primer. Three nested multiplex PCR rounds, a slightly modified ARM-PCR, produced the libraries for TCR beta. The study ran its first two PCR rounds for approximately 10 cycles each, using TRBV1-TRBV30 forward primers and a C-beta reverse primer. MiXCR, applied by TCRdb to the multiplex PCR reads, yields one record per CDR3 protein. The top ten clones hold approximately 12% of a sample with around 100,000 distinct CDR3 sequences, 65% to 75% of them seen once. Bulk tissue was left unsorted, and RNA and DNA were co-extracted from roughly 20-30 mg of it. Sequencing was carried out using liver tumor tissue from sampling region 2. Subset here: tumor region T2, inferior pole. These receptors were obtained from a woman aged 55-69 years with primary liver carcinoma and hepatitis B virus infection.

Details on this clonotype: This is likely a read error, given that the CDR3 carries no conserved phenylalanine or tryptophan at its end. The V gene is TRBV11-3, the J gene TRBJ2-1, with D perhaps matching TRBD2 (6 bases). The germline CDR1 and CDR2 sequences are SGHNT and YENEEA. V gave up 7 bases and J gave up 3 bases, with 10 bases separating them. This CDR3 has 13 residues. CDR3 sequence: CASNSGGYNEQFS. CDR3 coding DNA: TGTGCCAGCAATTCCGGGGGCTACAATGAGCAGTTCTCC.

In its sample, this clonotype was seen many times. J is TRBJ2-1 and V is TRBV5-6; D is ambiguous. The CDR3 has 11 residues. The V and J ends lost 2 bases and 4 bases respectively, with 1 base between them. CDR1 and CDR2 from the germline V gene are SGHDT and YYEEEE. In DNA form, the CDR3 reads TGTGCCAGCAGCTTATACAATGAGCAGTTCTTC. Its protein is CASSLYNEQFF. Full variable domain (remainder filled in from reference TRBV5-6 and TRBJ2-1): DAGVTQSPTHLIKTRGQQVTLRCSPKSGHDTVSWYQQALGQGPQFIFQYYEEEERQRGNFPDRFSGHQFPNYSSELNVNALLLGDSALYLCASSLYNEQFFGPGTRLTVL.

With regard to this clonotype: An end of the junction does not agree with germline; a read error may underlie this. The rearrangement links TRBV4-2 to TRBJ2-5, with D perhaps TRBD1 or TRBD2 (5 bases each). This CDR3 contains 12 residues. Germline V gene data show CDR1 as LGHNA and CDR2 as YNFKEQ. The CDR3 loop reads CASSQVGETQNF. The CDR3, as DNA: TGTGCCAGTAGCCAAGTGGGGGAGACCCAGAACTTC.

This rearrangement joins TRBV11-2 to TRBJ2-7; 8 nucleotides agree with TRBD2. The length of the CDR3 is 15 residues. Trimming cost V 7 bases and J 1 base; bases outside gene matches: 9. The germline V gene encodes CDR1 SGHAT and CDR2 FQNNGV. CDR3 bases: TGTGCCAGCACGCGGGAGGTAGGTGGATCCTACGAGCAGTACTTC. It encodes CASTREVGGSYEQYF.

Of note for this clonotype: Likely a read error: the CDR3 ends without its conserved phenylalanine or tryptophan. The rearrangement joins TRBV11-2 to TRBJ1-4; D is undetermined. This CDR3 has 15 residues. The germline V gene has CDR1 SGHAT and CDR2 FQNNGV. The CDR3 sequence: CANSYRGLGGEKLFL. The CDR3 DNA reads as TGTGCTAACAGCTACCGTGGTTTGGGTGGGGAAAAACTGTTTTTA.

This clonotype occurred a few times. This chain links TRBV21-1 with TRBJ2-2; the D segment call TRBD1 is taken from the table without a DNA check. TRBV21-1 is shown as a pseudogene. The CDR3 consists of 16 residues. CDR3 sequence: CASSKDWTGGTGELFF. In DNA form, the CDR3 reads TGTGCCAGCAGCAAAGACTGGACAGGGGGGACCGGGGAGCTGTTTTTT.

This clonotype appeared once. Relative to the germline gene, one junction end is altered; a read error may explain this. CDR3 coding DNA: TGTGCCAGCAGCCAAGGCTTTCAAGGGAAAAGCTCCTTC. Translating it yields CASSQGFQGKSSF. V is TRBV4-2 and J is TRBJ1-2; D is uncertain. The CDR3 is 13 residues long. The V gene's germline CDR1 is LGHNA and CDR2 YNFKEQ.

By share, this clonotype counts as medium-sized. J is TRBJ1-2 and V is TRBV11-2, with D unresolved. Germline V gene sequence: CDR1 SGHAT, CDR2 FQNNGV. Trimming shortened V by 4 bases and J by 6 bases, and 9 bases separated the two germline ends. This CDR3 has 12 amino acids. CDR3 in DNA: TGTGCCAGCAGCTCATCTATGGATGGCTACACCTTC. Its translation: CASSSSMDGYTF.

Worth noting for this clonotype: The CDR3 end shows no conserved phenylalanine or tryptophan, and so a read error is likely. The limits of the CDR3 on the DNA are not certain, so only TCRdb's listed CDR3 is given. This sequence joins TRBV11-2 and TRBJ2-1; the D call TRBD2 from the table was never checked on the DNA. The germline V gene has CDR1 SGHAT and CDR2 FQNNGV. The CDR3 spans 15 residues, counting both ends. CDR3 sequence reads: CASSWASVFNNELFI.

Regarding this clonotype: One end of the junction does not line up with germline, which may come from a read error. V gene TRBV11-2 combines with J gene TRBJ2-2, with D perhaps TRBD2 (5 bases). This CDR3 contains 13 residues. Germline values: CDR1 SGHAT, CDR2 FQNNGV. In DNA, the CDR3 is TGTGCCAGCAGGTTAGATAGGACTGGGGAGCCGTTTTTC. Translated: CASRLDRTGEPFF. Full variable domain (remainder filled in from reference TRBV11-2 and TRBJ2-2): EAGVAQSPRYKIIEKRQSVAFWCNPISGHATLYWYQQILGQGPKLLIQFQNNGVVDDSQLPKDRFSAERLKGVDSTLKIQPAKLEDSAVYLCASRLDRTGEPFFGEGSRLTVL.

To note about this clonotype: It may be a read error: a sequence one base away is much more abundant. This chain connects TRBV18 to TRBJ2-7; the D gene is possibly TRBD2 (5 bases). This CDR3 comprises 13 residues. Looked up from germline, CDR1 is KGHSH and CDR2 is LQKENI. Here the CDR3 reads CASSTPSGPEQYF. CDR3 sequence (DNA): TGTGCCAGCTCAACACCGAGCGGACCCGAGCAGTACTTC.

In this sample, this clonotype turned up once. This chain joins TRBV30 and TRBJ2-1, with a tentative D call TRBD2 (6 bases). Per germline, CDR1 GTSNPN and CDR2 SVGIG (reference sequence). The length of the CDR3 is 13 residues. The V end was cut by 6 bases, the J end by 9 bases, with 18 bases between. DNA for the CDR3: TGTGCCTGTGCTCCCGGGGGTAGGGCTGAGCAGTTCTTC. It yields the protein CACAPGGRAEQFF.

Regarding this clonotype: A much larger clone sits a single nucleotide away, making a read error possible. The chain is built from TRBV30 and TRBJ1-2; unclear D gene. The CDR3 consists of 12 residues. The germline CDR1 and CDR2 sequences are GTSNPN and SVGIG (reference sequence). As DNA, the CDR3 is TGTGCCTGGTCCTCAGCTGACTATGACTACACCTTC. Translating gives CAWSSADYDYTF.

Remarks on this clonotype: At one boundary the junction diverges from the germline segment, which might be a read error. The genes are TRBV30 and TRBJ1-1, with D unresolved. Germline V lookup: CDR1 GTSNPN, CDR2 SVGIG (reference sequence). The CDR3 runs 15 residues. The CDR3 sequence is CAWSPPSTANTEALF. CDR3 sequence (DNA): TGTGCCTGGAGTCCCCCCTCTACAGCGAACACTGAAGCTTTGTTT.

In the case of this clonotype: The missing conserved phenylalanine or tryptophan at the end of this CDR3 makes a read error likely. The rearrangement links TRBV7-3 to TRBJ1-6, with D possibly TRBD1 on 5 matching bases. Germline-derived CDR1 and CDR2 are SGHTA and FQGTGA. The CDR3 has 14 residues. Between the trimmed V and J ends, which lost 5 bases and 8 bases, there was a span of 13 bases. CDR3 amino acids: CASSTGFPDSPLHS. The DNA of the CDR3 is TGTGCCAGCAGCACAGGCTTTCCGGATTCACCCCTCCACTCT.

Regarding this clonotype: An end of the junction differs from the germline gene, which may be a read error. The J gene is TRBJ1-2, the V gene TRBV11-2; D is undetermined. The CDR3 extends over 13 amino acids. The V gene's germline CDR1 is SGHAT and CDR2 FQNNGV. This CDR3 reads CVSSLALNYGYSF. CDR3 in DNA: TGTGTCAGCAGCTTAGCCTTAAACTATGGCTACAGCTTC.

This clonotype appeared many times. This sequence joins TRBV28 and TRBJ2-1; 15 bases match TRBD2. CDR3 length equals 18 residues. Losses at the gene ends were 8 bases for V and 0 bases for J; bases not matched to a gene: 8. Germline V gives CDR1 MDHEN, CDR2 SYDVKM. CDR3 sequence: CASQGLAGGSPSYNEQFF. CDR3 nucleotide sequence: TGTGCCAGCCAGGGACTAGCGGGAGGTTCCCCCTCCTACAATGAGCAGTTCTTC.

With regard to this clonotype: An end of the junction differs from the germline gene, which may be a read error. The CDR3 DNA is TGTGCCCGCACCTCGGGGGGGGCTGGGGGCACTGGAGCTTTCTTT. The encoded protein is CARTSGGAGGTGAFF. This rearrangement joins TRBV28 to TRBJ1-1; TRBD1 might be the D (6 bases). The CDR3 is 15 amino acids. CDR1 and CDR2 from the germline V gene are MDHEN and SYDVKM.

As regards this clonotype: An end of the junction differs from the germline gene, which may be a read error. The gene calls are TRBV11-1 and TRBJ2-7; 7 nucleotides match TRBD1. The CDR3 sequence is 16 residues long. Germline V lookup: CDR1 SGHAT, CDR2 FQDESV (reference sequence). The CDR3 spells CASGFRPTGALYEQYF. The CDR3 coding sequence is TGTGCCAGCGGCTTCAGGCCTACAGGGGCCCTTTACGAGCAGTACTTC.

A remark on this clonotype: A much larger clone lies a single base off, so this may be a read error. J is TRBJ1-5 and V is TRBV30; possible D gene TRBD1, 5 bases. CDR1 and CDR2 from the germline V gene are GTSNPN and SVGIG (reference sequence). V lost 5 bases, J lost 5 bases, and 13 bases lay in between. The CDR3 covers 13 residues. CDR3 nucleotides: TGTGCCTGGTGTTTAACGACAGATCAGCCCCAGCATTTT. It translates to CAWCLTTDQPQHF.

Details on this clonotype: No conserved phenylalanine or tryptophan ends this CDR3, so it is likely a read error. CDR3 DNA sequence: TGTGCCAACAGCCCAGGAACTAGCGGGAAGCTTGAGCAGTTCCTC. Translation: CANSPGTSGKLEQFL. The V gene is TRBV11-3, the J gene TRBJ2-1; 10 nucleotides align to TRBD2. This CDR3 has 15 amino acids. Germline V gives CDR1 SGHNT, CDR2 YENEEA.

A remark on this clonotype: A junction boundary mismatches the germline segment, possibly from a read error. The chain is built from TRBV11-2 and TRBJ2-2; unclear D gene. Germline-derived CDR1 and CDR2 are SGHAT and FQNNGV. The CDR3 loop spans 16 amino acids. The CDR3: CASSDGRNTGTGELFF. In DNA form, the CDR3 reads TGTGCCAGCAGCGACGGACGCAACACGGGCACCGGTGAGCTGTTTTTT.

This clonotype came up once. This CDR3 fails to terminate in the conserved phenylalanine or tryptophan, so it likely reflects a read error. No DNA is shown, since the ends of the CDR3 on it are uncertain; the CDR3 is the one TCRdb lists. The CDR3 here is CASSSGSGGRYYERYL. The gene calls are TRBV6-1 and TRBJ2-7; TRBD1, the D gene given by the table, was not confirmed from the DNA. The CDR3 length is 16 residues, termini included. CDR1 and CDR2 from the germline V gene are MNHNS and SASEGT.

Here the CDR3 reads CASTYQQGRVGGYTF. Written as DNA, the CDR3 is TGTGCCAGCACTTATCAACAGGGGCGGGTAGGTGGCTACACCTTC. The chain recombines TRBV6-5 with TRBJ1-2, with 7 bases that match TRBD1. Germline V gives CDR1 MNHEY, CDR2 SVGAGI. With V trimmed by 7 bases and J by 7 bases, 15 bases remained unmatched. The CDR3 totals 15 residues.

For the CDR3, the DNA is TGTGCCAGCAGTCTGACACCACTGCCCCAGCATTTT. The encoded protein is CASSLTPLPQHF. The rearrangement links TRBV28 to TRBJ1-5; D is ambiguous. Germline values: CDR1 MDHEN, CDR2 SYDVKM. V was trimmed by 5 bases and J by 9 bases, leaving 11 bases between them. This CDR3 spans 12 amino acids.

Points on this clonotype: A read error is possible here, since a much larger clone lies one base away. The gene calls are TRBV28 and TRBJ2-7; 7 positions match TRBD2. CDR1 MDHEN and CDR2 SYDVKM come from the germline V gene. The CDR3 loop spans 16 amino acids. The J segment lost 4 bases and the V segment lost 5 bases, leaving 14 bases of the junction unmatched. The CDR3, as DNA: TGTGCCAGCAGTGTTGGGGGAGTGGGAGGGCAATACGAGCAGTACTTC. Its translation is CASSVGGVGGQYEQYF.